The clone carrying this T cell receptor beta chain showed up just once. Original analysis: Reference gene primer amplification gave nucleated cell count estimates. The table came from immunoSEQ multiplex PCR; TCRdb's copy has only in-frame clones and leaves some out. V, J and clone size were drawn from that table, and D and trimming were deduced from the DNA. The data hold about 110,000 clones, with around nine tenths observed a single time. These data belong to a study of blood T cell repertoires in COVID-19. Study at large: Sources were T cells, B-cell-depleted T cells, or PBMCs; the material itself was cDNA or gDNA.

Between the trimmed V and J ends, which lost 5 bases and 2 bases, there was a span of 10 bases. The CDR3 is 12 residues long. CDR1 is GTSNPN and CDR2 is SVGIG in the germline V gene (reference sequence). This chain joins TRBV30 and TRBJ2-7; weak D call: TRBD1 (6 bases). The source material was peripheral blood. The receptor was isolated from a human donor in a cohort sampled during active COVID-19. CDR3 in DNA: TGTGCCTGGCAGGGGCCCCCCTACGAGCAGTACTTC. Encoded protein: CAWQGPPYEQYF. Full variable domain (missing parts from reference TRBV30 and TRBJ2-7): SQTIHQWPATLVQPVGSPLSLECTVEGTSNPNLYWYRQAAGRGLQLLFYSVGIGQISSEVPQNLSASRPQDRQFILSSKKLLLSDSGFYLCAWQGPPYEQYFGPGTRLTVT.